This is a list of T cell receptor beta chains from one sample in a study of beta chain features in type 1 diabetes. Only in-frame clones appear in the TCRdb table, and some are missing; sequencing was by immunoSEQ multiplex PCR. The sample records roughly 300,000 clones, 6.5% to 10% being singletons. Material for sequencing was central memory CD4+ T cells from blood. The receptors stem from a woman aged 18-29 years in good health. CDR3s include the opening cysteine and the closing phenylalanine or tryptophan. The D gene is left open where the match is weak. Clone size is stated in some rows and not others, as once, few, many or a class when expanded.

clone size	V gene	J gene	D gene	CDR3 DNA	CDR3 protein
few	TRBV19	TRBJ1-5	TRBD1	TGTGCCACCGCACAGGGGGACAATCAGCCCCAGCATTTT	CATAQGDNQPQHF
-	TRBV5-4	TRBJ1-2	-	TGTGCCAGCAGCTTGCCCGGGACATTGGGTGACTACACCTTC	CASSLPGTLGDYTF
-	TRBV4-3	TRBJ2-1	-	TGCGCCAGCAGCCAATCTAGGACTAATGTGAGGGAACCTAAGCAGTTCTTC	CASSQSRTNVREPKQFF
-	TRBV2	TRBJ2-2	TRBD1	TGTGCCAGCAGTGTAGGGGGCGCGGGCACCGGGGAGCTGTTTTTT	CASSVGGAGTGELFF
-	TRBV7-2	TRBJ2-4	TRBD1	TGTGCCAGCAGCTTAGGGGGACAGAGTAAAAACATTCAGTACTTC	CASSLGGQSKNIQYF
-	TRBV2	TRBJ1-1	-	TGTGCCAGCAGTGATGATAACACTGAAGCTTTCTTT	CASSDDNTEAFF
once	TRBV7-2	TRBJ1-5	TRBD1	TGTGCCAGCAGCTTAGGGACAGGGCGTAATCAGCCCCAGCATTTT	CASSLGTGRNQPQHF
-	TRBV7-3	TRBJ2-3	-	TGTGCCAGCAGCTTTGGGAAACGGGGGGATACGCAGTATTTT	CASSFGKRGDTQYF
-	TRBV7-9	TRBJ1-5	-	TGTGCCAGCAGCTTAGCGTCGGGCGGTGGCAATCAGCCCCAGCATTTT	CASSLASGGGNQPQHF
few	TRBV5-6	TRBJ2-1	-	TGTGCCAGCAGCCACAGGGACTACAATGAGCAGTTCTTC	CASSHRDYNEQFF
many	TRBV18	TRBJ2-1	-	TGTGCCAGCTCACCAATCGGACGCCGCAATGAGCAGTTCTTC	CASSPIGRRNEQFF
few	TRBV6-5	TRBJ2-7	TRBD1	TGTGCCAGCAGTTACCAAGGGACAGGGAATGTCGAGCAGTACTTC	CASSYQGTGNVEQYF
few	TRBV10-3	TRBJ2-2	-	TGTGCCATCGGACTGGGGCGCAGGACGACGGCCGGGGAGCTGTTTTTT	CAIGLGRRTTAGELFF
few	TRBV29-1	TRBJ2-1	-	TGCAGCGTTCTAAGGACAGTTAAAGATGAGCAGTTCTTC	CSVLRTVKDEQFF
few	TRBV28	TRBJ2-1	-	TGTGCCAGCAGTAGCCCGGGTACTGGTTCGCGCGATGAGCAGTTCTTC	CASSSPGTGSRDEQFF
-	TRBV7-2	TRBJ2-1	TRBD2	TGTGCCAGCAGCTTAACCAGCGGGAGGGCCGTTGAGCAGTTCTTC	CASSLTSGRAVEQFF
few	TRBV28	TRBJ2-2	TRBD2	TGTGCCAGCTCCCCTAGCGGGTATGCCGGGGAGCTGTTTTTT	CASSPSGYAGELFF
few	TRBV18	TRBJ2-6	TRBD1	TGTGCCAGCTCACCTCTCCAGGACAGGCGACGCTCTGGGGCCAACGTCCTGACTTTC	CASSPLQDRRRSGANVLTF
-	TRBV4-2	TRBJ2-3	TRBD2	TGTGCCAGCAGCCAAGCCCACGGGACTAGCACGGATACGCAGTATTTT	CASSQAHGTSTDTQYF
-	TRBV4-2	TRBJ1-5	-	TGTGCCAGCAGCCAAGAGGCAGGGAAGGATAGTCAGCCCCAGCATTTT	CASSQEAGKDSQPQHF
-	TRBV7-3	TRBJ2-1	TRBD2	TGTGCCAGCGCTAGCGGGAGGGACAATGAGCAGTTCTTC	CASASGRDNEQFF
few	TRBV6-5	TRBJ2-1	-	TGTGCCAGCAGTTCCCCCCTTCAGGGAGACTACAATGAGCAGTTCTTC	CASSSPLQGDYNEQFF
few	TRBV6-5	TRBJ2-7	-	TGTGCCAGACTTAGCGGCTACGAGCAGTACTTC	CARLSGYEQYF
-	TRBV5-6	TRBJ2-5	-	TGTGCCAGCAGCTTGGGCCCTGTTCAAGAGACCCAGTACTTC	CASSLGPVQETQYF
-	TRBV18	TRBJ1-1	-	TGTGCCAGCTCATCGCGTGGGGAAAACACTGAAGCTTTCTTT	CASSSRGENTEAFF
-	TRBV10-3	TRBJ1-1	-	TGTGCCCATGGGCGGCTGAACACTGAAGCTTTCTTT	CAHGRLNTEAFF
-	TRBV28	TRBJ1-1	-	TGTGCCAGCAGTTTATCTAGGGGGATTACTGAAGCTTTCTTT	CASSLSRGITEAFF
-	TRBV10-3	TRBJ2-2	-	TGTGCCATCAGTGAGGTAGGACGTACCGGGGAGCTGTTTTTT	CAISEVGRTGELFF
-	TRBV11-1	TRBJ2-1	TRBD2	TGTGCCAGCAGCTCCCCCTTTTTTGCGGGAGTCGATAATGAGCAGTTCTTC	CASSSPFFAGVDNEQFF
few	TRBV6-1	TRBJ2-1	-	TGTGCCAGCAATTCGTTTCAAAATGAGCAGTTCTTC	CASNSFQNEQFF
-	TRBV18	TRBJ2-7	TRBD1	TGTGCCAGCTCACCACCCGGACAGGGTAGGGGGGAGCAGTACTTC	CASSPPGQGRGEQYF
few	TRBV5-1	TRBJ2-3	TRBD2	TGCGCCAGCACCGGACTAGCGGGCACAGATACGCAGTATTTT	CASTGLAGTDTQYF
-	TRBV9	TRBJ2-3	-	TGTGCCAGCAGCGTCCGAGCACTACCTTCAGATACGCAGTATTTT	CASSVRALPSDTQYF
-	TRBV7-2	TRBJ2-6	-	TGTGCCAGCAGCTTAAGAGGAGTACAGAGCTCTGGGGCCAACGTCCTGACTTTC	CASSLRGVQSSGANVLTF
few	TRBV6-5	TRBJ2-7	-	TGTGCCAGCAGCCTCGGACAGTACGACTACGAGCAGTACTTC	CASSLGQYDYEQYF
-	TRBV7-2	TRBJ2-2	-	TGTGCCAGCAGCTCCGGACGGAGCACCGGGGAGCTGTTTTTT	CASSSGRSTGELFF
many	TRBV28	TRBJ2-7	TRBD1	TGTGCCAGCAGTTTGACCGGGACAGGGTTCGAGCAGTACTTC	CASSLTGTGFEQYF
-	TRBV2	TRBJ1-1	-	TGTGCCAGCAGTGAGGTAGCGGAATGGAGTGAAGCTTTCTTT	CASSEVAEWSEAFF
-	TRBV4-1	TRBJ2-1	-	TGCGCCAGCAGCCAAGAACAGGATACTGGTGAGCAGTTCTTC	CASSQEQDTGEQFF
-	TRBV11-3	TRBJ2-3	TRBD2	TGTGCCAGCAGCTTCGGACTAGCGCGCGGCACAGATACGCAGTATTTT	CASSFGLARGTDTQYF
few	TRBV28	TRBJ1-2	-	TGTGCCAGCAGTCAGGGTGACCGAGAGGGCGGCTACACCTTC	CASSQGDREGGYTF
-	TRBV2	TRBJ2-1	-	TGTGCCAGCAGTCCCGGGGAATACAATGAGCAGTTCTTC	CASSPGEYNEQFF
-	TRBV5-4	TRBJ2-5	TRBD1	TGTGCCAGCAGCCTGAACAGGGGTCAAGAGACCCAGTACTTC	CASSLNRGQETQYF
-	TRBV7-9	TRBJ1-1	-	TGTGCCAGCAGCTTAGTGCTGAACACTGAAGCTTTCTTT	CASSLVLNTEAFF
-	TRBV7-3	TRBJ1-2	-	TGTGCCAGCAGCTCCCGCTTTGGCTACACCTTC	CASSSRFGYTF
-	TRBV11-2	TRBJ2-7	-	TGTGCCAGCAGCCCGGTTCGGGATAACTACGAGCAGTACTTC	CASSPVRDNYEQYF
-	TRBV4-1	TRBJ2-3	-	TGCGCCAGCAGCCAAGAAGGAACAGATACGCAGTATTTT	CASSQEGTDTQYF
few	TRBV5-8	TRBJ2-7	-	TGTGCCAGCAGCTTCGCCGGAGCCGGGGGCGGCGAGCAGTACTTC	CASSFAGAGGGEQYF
many	TRBV5-4	TRBJ1-4	-	TGTGCCAGCAGCCTAATGCAGGGTGTCACTAATGAAAAACTGTTTTTT	CASSLMQGVTNEKLFF
-	TRBV6-1	TRBJ2-1	TRBD2	TGTGCCAGCAGTGGGTTAGCGGGCACCAATGAGCAGTTCTTC	CASSGLAGTNEQFF
few	TRBV7-9	TRBJ2-5	-	TGTGCCAGCAGCGGGAATAGCCGAGAGACCCAGTACTTC	CASSGNSRETQYF
many	TRBV6-5	TRBJ2-3	TRBD2	TGTGCCAGCAGTTACTGGGCGGGAGGGCCGACAGATACGCAGTATTTT	CASSYWAGGPTDTQYF
few	TRBV19	TRBJ2-3	TRBD2	TGTGCCAGTAGTAGCGGGAGGGCCCGTACAGATACGCAGTATTTT	CASSSGRARTDTQYF
few	TRBV2	TRBJ1-3	-	TGTGCCAGTAAGGGGATTGTGGGAAACACCATATATTTT	CASKGIVGNTIYF
-	TRBV9	TRBJ2-3	-	TGTGCCAGCAGCCCGCCTTGGGCGCCGAGGCAGTATTTT	CASSPPWAPRQYF
many	TRBV2	TRBJ2-4	-	TGTGCCAGCAGCACGGACGGACTAGCCAAAAACATTCAGTACTTC	CASSTDGLAKNIQYF